This TCR beta chain was profiled in a study of blood T cell repertoires in COVID-19. Study in general: T cells, B-cell-depleted T cells, or PBMCs provided the cDNA or gDNA that served as material.

Germline assignment: CDR1 KGHDR and CDR2 SFDVKD. The CDR3 loop spans 21 amino acids. Trimming took 3 bases from V and 1 from J; bases not matched to a gene: 20. Repertoires were generated with immunoSEQ multiplex PCR, while TCRdb's copy carries only in-frame clones and drops some. Here the sample spans about 67,000 clones, around 85% being singletons. Sequenced input: peripheral blood. The chain has TRBV24-1 and TRBJ1-1; 9 nucleotides match TRBD1. This clonotype was sampled from a woman older than 75 with acute or convalescent COVID-19. The CDR3 here is CATSDPTSADRGGKGNTEAFF. The CDR3 bases are TGTGCCACCAGTGATCCCACCTCCGCCGACAGGGGGGGTAAGGGGAACACTGAAGCTTTCTTT.